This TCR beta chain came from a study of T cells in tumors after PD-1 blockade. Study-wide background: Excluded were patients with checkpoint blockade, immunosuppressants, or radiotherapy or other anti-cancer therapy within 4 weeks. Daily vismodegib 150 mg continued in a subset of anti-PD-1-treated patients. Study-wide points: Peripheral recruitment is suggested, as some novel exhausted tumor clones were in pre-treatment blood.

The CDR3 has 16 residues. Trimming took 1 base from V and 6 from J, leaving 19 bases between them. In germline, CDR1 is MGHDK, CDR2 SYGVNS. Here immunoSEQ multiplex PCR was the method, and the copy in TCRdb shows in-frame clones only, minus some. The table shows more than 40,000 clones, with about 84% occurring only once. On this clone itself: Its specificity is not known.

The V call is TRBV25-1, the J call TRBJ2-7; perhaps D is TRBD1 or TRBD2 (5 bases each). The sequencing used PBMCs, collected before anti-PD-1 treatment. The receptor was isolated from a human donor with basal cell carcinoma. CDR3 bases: TGTGCCAGCAGTGAATCAGGGAGCGGTTCTCAGACCGAGCAGTACTTC. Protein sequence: CASSESGSGSQTEQYF.